The sample holds a few counts of the clone carrying this T cell receptor (beta chain). Its specificity is not known. Every bit of the isolated RNA underwent reverse transcription, so sequencing read expressed TCRB transcripts. Around 3.7 million reads was the average for naive, central memory and regulatory T cell samples. Produced via immunoSEQ multiplex PCR; TCRdb's table is partial and in-frame only. The data hold 55,000 to 80,000 clones, with nearly 50% observed a single time. V lost 0 bases to trimming and J lost 7 bases, with 4 bases between them. Germline values: CDR1 MNHEY, CDR2 SVGAGI. The CDR3 loop spans 11 amino acids. The record originates from a study of beta chain features in type 1 diabetes. Study observations and caveats: For Type 1 diabetes patients, all four CD4+ subsets carried TCRB CDR3s that were moderately but significantly shorter. For type 1 diabetes patients, VDJ junctions showed fewer insertions and more deletions.

The sample consisted of central memory CD4+ T cells from blood. The V gene is TRBV6-5, the J gene TRBJ2-7; D not certain. The sequence was obtained from a young man with type 1 diabetes. Here the CDR3 DNA reads TGTGCCAGCAGTTACTCGAGGGAGCAGTACTTC. This codes for CASSYSREQYF.